This T cell receptor beta chain was identified in a study of shared clonotypes between healthy human individuals (dated by TCRdb to about 2020). Regarding the study in general: Three men and a couple of women, aged 18 to 49 years, made up the cohort. For each donor, CD4 naive and CD4 memory were each run on three plates, CD8 naive on two plates, and CD8 memory on one plate. To estimate repertoire size and how much clonotypes are shared between individuals, the study performed deep sequencing of blood TCR repertoires from a few healthy adults. Per donor, leukapheresis produced somewhere between about 0.94 and 9 billion PBMCs. Libraries were prepared and TCR repertoires were sequenced by different laboratories using diverse techniques, in order to increase sequencing depth and limit assay-specific biases.

TCR CDR3 regions were amplified from genomic DNA by multiplex PCR using the deep immunoSEQ assay. For each cell subset, the extracted genomic DNA was distributed evenly across all wells of several immunoSEQ 96-well plates, and each plate served as one replicate. For sorted subsets, about 200 ng genomic DNA, equal to about 30,000 T cell genomes, was loaded into each replicate PCR. The purified libraries were quantified using a Qubit 3.0 fluorometer, sized with a Bioanalyzer 2100, and then quantified again using the KAPA Library Quantification kit. Every immunoSEQ 96-well plate was sequenced on a separate single-read 150-cycle Illumina NextSeq 550 flow cell. The authors' pipeline ran thus. Because only junctional sequences without quality scores were contained in the immunoSEQ output, filtering matching that applied to full-length reads could not be performed. Sequences were annotated with PyIR, a Python wrapper for IgBLAST v1.9, and V/J genes and CDR3 were assigned using IMGT germline references. Reads with weak V/J assignments (E-value above 1e-6), missing CDR3, stop codons, out-of-frame junctions, or ambiguous translated residues were removed. V3J clonotypes were defined as sequences sharing the same inferred V gene, J gene, and CDR3 amino acid sequence. Percentage overlap between repertoires was computed as shared unique clonotypes divided by the size of the smaller repertoire. RTK rarefaction, the Chao1 estimator, and Recon v2.1 estimates of unobserved clonotypes were used to assess repertoire richness. Generation probabilities were computed with OLGA for all TCRbeta clonotypes obtained by the gDNA method from a few donors. The clones in this table, taken by TCRdb from immuneACCESS, are in-frame only. Not every clone is retained; where verified, under half of the shortfall comes from an unresolved V gene, and the cause of the rest is unknown. The V and J calls and clone size were taken over from that table, and D and trimming were inferred from the DNA. Here the sample has about 800,000 clones; approximately 96% occur a single time. Of the sample, less than 0.25% falls within the top ten clones.

Overall study results and their limits: Even with the large sequencing depth, rarefaction of the sorted-subset datasets indicated that sequencing was incomplete. Sampling was limited to blood, and TCR repertoires in tissue likely differ from TCR repertoires in blood. When four donors were compared, the shared fraction of clonotypes was about 5% for naive CD4, about 4% for naive CD8, 2% to 2.5% for memory CD4, and 0.3% to 0.5% for memory CD8. Pairwise subsampling led to the expectation that sequencing depth would affect the degree of clonotype sharing among donors. The genetic and exposure-history diversity represented was limited by the small number of donors. Clonotypes shared by all four sorted-subset donors showed higher generation probabilities than non-shared clonotypes. Estimated clonotype richness was generally larger for naive than for memory subsets.

Of note for this clone: The specificity of this receptor is unknown. No base qualities exist here, and no much larger clone lies one base off it.

The CDR3 contains 14 residues, cysteine and phenylalanine counted. Only the CDR3 region is kept as DNA, spanning 42 bases read in frame from base 1. Deletion took 8 bases off V and 0 bases off J, with a span of 11 bases between the germline ends. In the germline V gene (reference sequence), CDR1 corresponds to PRHDT and CDR2 to FYEKMQ. CD8 naive samples were CD45RO-negative cells positively selected for CCR7, giving a CD45RA+CCR7+ population that excluded TemRA cells. The donors were healthy, HIV-negative adults who had no recently reported acute infections or vaccinations. All donors were Caucasian adults living in Nashville, Tennessee, USA. After blood collection by leukapheresis, PBMCs were isolated using Ficoll-Histopaque density gradient centrifugation and then cryopreserved in the vapor phase of liquid nitrogen. Purity and quantity of every magnetically sorted T cell population were checked by analytical flow cytometry. Each sorted fraction had its genomic DNA isolated and then quantified by UV absorbance on a Nanodrop 2000c.

Sample: naive CD8+ T cells sorted from blood. What this sample's cell subset or site label stands for: CD45RA+CCR7+. The TCR comes from a young man in good health. Rearrangement joined TRBV13 to TRBJ2-1, with TRBD1 as a weak D call on 6 bases. The CDR3 sequence is CASEGESSYNEQFF. The DNA is TGTGCCAGCGAGGGGGAGAGCTCCTACAATGAGCAGTTCTTC.